The rows below give T cell receptor beta chains drawn from one sample of a study of blood T cell repertoires in COVID-19. Libraries were prepared by immunoSEQ multiplex PCR; TCRdb keeps only in-frame clonotypes and omits some of them. Of 240,000 or so clones listed, roughly 85% were seen once; the top ten hold around 3.4%. The sample was peripheral blood. These receptors came from a woman between 18 and 29 years old with acute or convalescent COVID-19. Each CDR3 is given with its conserved first and last residue. D genes are given only for firm matches. Expanded clones are given a class, and other clones once, few, many or no size at all.

>.|.|TRBV28|TRBJ2-4
CASSFFRLAKNIQYF
TGTGCCAGCAGTTTTTTCAGGTTAGCCAAAAACATTCAGTACTTC
>.|TRBD2|TRBV7-6|TRBJ2-7
CASSLDGSSGTTYEQYF
TGTGCCAGCAGCTTGGACGGTTCTAGCGGGACAACCTACGAGCAGTACTTC
>.|.|TRBV7-9|TRBJ1-5
CASSLDYQPQHF
TGTGCCAGCAGCTTAGACTATCAGCCCCAGCATTTT
>.|.|TRBV27|TRBJ2-7
CASSFIRGRGEQYF
TGTGCCAGCAGTTTCATTCGGGGGAGAGGCGAGCAGTACTTC
>.|TRBD2|TRBV7-8|TRBJ2-1
CASSPNSGRSFSDEQFF
TGTGCCAGCAGCCCCAACAGCGGGAGGAGTTTCTCCGATGAGCAGTTCTTC
>.|.|TRBV11-2|TRBJ1-1
CASSPGGGAFF
TGTGCCAGCAGCCCGGGGGGGGGAGCTTTCTTT
>.|.|TRBV5-1|TRBJ2-1
CASRTGDSYNEQFF
TGCGCCAGCAGGACAGGCGATTCCTACAATGAGCAGTTCTTC
>once|.|TRBV5-1|TRBJ1-2
CASSLGIGRDYGYTF
TGCGCCAGCAGCTTGGGGATCGGGCGGGACTATGGCTACACCTTC
>.|.|TRBV27|TRBJ1-6
CASKRRQGSFSPLHF
TGTGCCAGCAAGAGAAGGCAGGGTTCTTTTTCACCCCTCCACTTT
>.|.|TRBV7-3|TRBJ1-1
CASSLTWLTEAFF
TGTGCCAGCAGCTTAACGTGGCTTACTGAAGCTTTCTTT
>.|TRBD2|TRBV6-1|TRBJ2-1
CASSEGAGGWYNEQFF
TGTGCCAGCAGTGAAGGTGCGGGAGGGTGGTACAATGAGCAGTTCTTC
>.|TRBD1|TRBV27|TRBJ2-7
CASSPPGQEIFEQYF
TGTGCCAGCAGTCCTCCGGGACAGGAAATATTCGAGCAGTACTTC
>.|TRBD2|TRBV5-5|TRBJ2-1
CASSLKASGRWTSVDEQFF
TGTGCCAGCAGCTTAAAGGCTAGCGGGAGATGGACTTCGGTCGATGAGCAGTTCTTC
>.|.|TRBV10-1|TRBJ2-3
CASSEFGTDTQYF
TGCGCCAGCAGTGAGTTCGGCACAGATACGCAGTATTTT
>.|.|TRBV19|TRBJ2-1
CASSMGPNNEQFF
TGTGCCAGTAGTATGGGGCCGAACAATGAGCAGTTCTTC
>.|TRBD1|TRBV6-6|TRBJ2-7
CASSPGQGTYEQYF
TGTGCCAGCAGTCCAGGACAGGGGACCTACGAGCAGTACTTC
>.|TRBD1|TRBV7-9|TRBJ1-2
CASSLATGGVRSYTF
TGTGCCAGCAGCTTAGCGACAGGGGGCGTGCGGAGCTACACCTTC
>.|TRBD2|TRBV5-5|TRBJ2-7
CASSLKPGLATPYEQYF
TGTGCCAGCAGCCTAAAACCGGGACTAGCGACACCCTACGAGCAGTACTTC
>.|TRBD1|TRBV29-1|TRBJ1-3
CSAQTMSTGLTGNTIYF
TGCAGCGCCCAAACAATGTCGACAGGGCTCACTGGAAACACCATATATTTT
>.|TRBD1|TRBV9|TRBJ1-3
CASSAERGQAISGNTIYF
TGTGCCAGCAGCGCCGAAAGGGGACAGGCCATCTCTGGAAACACCATATATTTT
>few|TRBD2|TRBV7-2|TRBJ2-1
CASSLRVAGDNEQFF
TGTGCCAGCAGCTTGCGCGTGGCGGGGGACAATGAGCAGTTCTTC
>.|TRBD1|TRBV7-9|TRBJ2-7
CASSSGDRHEQYF
TGTGCCAGCAGCTCCGGGGACAGGCACGAGCAGTACTTC
>.|.|TRBV28|TRBJ1-1
CASSLYDRFALLNTEAFF
TGTGCCAGCAGTCTGTACGACAGGTTTGCGTTACTGAACACTGAAGCTTTCTTT
>.|TRBD2|TRBV5-1|TRBJ2-1
CASSLLRQGQRGSSYNEQFF
TGCGCCAGCAGCTTGTTACGGCAGGGGCAGCGGGGGAGCTCCTACAATGAGCAGTTCTTC
>.|.|TRBV4-2|TRBJ2-2
CASSPLFKDTGELFF
TGTGCCAGCAGCCCACTATTTAAGGACACCGGGGAGCTGTTTTTT
>.|.|TRBV24-1|TRBJ2-7
CATRGMGREVSYEQYF
TGTGCCACCAGGGGGATGGGGCGGGAAGTCTCCTACGAGCAGTACTTC
>few|TRBD1|TRBV30|TRBJ1-1
CAWSRPDRVNTEAFF
TGTGCCTGGAGCCGCCCGGACAGGGTGAACACTGAAGCTTTCTTT
>few|.|TRBV27|TRBJ1-1
CASSQTDRLNTEAFF
TGTGCCAGCAGTCAGACGGACAGATTGAACACTGAAGCTTTCTTT
>.|TRBD2|TRBV9|TRBJ2-1
CASSVGLREGPYNEQFF
TGTGCCAGCAGCGTAGGTTTACGGGAGGGCCCGTACAATGAGCAGTTCTTC
>once|TRBD1|TRBV30|TRBJ1-5
CAWSRDRSNQPQHF
TGTGCCTGGAGTCGGGACAGAAGCAATCAGCCCCAGCATTTT
>.|.|TRBV7-3|TRBJ2-2
CASSLDAAVATGELFF
TGTGCCAGCAGCTTAGACGCGGCGGTAGCAACCGGGGAGCTGTTTTTT
>.|.|TRBV27|TRBJ1-2
CASSLKGGANYGYTF
TGTGCCAGCAGTTTAAAGGGGGGGGCCAACTATGGCTACACCTTC